This T cell receptor beta chain is from a study of blood T cell repertoires in COVID-19. Study details: Donors in the United States, Italy and Spain gave samples during acute or convalescent COVID-19. The analysed material was cDNA or gDNA that came from T cells, B-cell-depleted T cells, or PBMCs.

Per the study methods: The assay estimated nucleated cells by amplifying reference gene primers. Libraries were prepared by immunoSEQ multiplex PCR; TCRdb keeps only in-frame clonotypes and omits some of them. The D gene and trimming were derived from the DNA, and the V and J assignments and clone size from that table. The sample consists of some 140,000 clones, 85% to 90% of them appearing once. V dropped 1 base and J dropped 13; count of bases not matched to a gene: 12. Germline V gene data show CDR1 as SGHTA and CDR2 as FQGNSA. The length of the CDR3 is 15 residues. Sequenced: peripheral blood. The genes are TRBV7-2 and TRBJ2-5, with 10 bases identical to TRBD1. This sequence originates from a man aged 50-60 years with active or convalescent COVID-19. CDR3 loop: CASSLDGTGAGIWYF. The CDR3 nucleotides read TGTGCCAGCAGCTTAGATGGGACAGGGGCTGGTATTTGGTACTTC.